A single sample is the source of the 25 T cell receptor beta chains below, sequenced in a study of blood T cell repertoires in COVID-19. The repertoire was sequenced with immunoSEQ multiplex PCR; TCRdb's copy has only in-frame clones and lacks some. There are 200,000 to 300,000 clones in the sample; around 88% occur only once, and approximately 6% lies in the top ten. Material: peripheral blood. The source of these receptors is a woman aged 80 or older with COVID-19, enrolled during active disease.

CDR3 region: CASSFTPSEPLHF. As DNA, the CDR3 is TGTGCCAGCAGTTTTACCCCCAGTGAACCCCTCCACTTT. The chain is built from TRBV6-5 and TRBJ1-6; D unresolved. The CDR3 covers 13 residues. Trimming removed 4 bases from V and 12 bases from J, with 13 bases in between. CDR1 and CDR2 from the germline V gene are MNHEY and SVGAGI.

The chain uses TRBV5-6 and TRBJ2-5, with D unclear. Germline V gene lookup returns CDR1 SGHDT and CDR2 YYEEEE. The germline V and J ends were trimmed by 0 bases and 5 bases, with 11 bases remaining between them. The CDR3 runs 14 residues. The CDR3 here is CASSLELEWETQYF. The CDR3, as DNA: TGTGCCAGCAGCTTGGAACTGGAGTGGGAGACCCAGTACTTC.

The chain carries TRBV5-4 and TRBJ1-1; 7 nucleotides line up with TRBD1. The germline CDR1 and CDR2 sequences are SGHNT and YYREEE (reference sequence). The ends lost 0 bases at V and 3 bases at J; junction bases unmatched: 8. This CDR3 spans 16 amino acids. The CDR3 DNA is TGTGCCAGCAGCTTGGATCCCAGGGGGAGGCACACTGAAGCTTTCTTT. Amino acids: CASSLDPRGRHTEAFF.

The chain joins TRBV5-1 to TRBJ1-1; D gene uncertain. The CDR3 sequence is 16 residues long. Germline lookup yields CDR1 SGHRS and CDR2 YFSETQ. The V gene lost 4 bases and the J gene lost 4 bases, with 20 bases spanning the gap. CDR3 coding DNA: TGCGCCAGCAGCGCCGGGAACTCGCTTACGGCCACTGAAGCTTTCTTT. Its protein product is CASSAGNSLTATEAFF.

The chain combines TRBV7-4 with TRBJ2-7; maybe TRBD2 (6 bases). CDR3 size: 14 residues. In germline, CDR1 is SGHVT, CDR2 SQSDAQ. The V gene lost 2 bases and the J gene lost 2 bases, with 10 bases spanning the gap. The CDR3 reads CASSLCGETYEQYF. In DNA, the CDR3 is TGTGCCAGCAGCTTATGCGGGGAAACCTACGAGCAGTACTTC.

The chain employs TRBV3-1 (or the pseudogene TRBV3-2) and TRBJ1-4; 8 bases map to TRBD1. CDR3 size: 14 residues. Germline CDR1 is LGHDT and CDR2 is YNNKEL (reference sequence). The J segment lost 8 bases and the V segment lost 6 bases, leaving 8 bases of the junction unmatched. CDR3 coding DNA: TGTGCCAGCAGGTCCCGGGACAGGACCGAAAAACTGTTTTTT. Its translation is CASRSRDRTEKLFF.

The CDR3 is CASSSRQSSYNSPLHF. The CDR3 bases are TGCGCCAGCAGCTCAAGACAGAGCTCCTATAATTCACCCCTCCACTTT. This chain joins TRBV5-1 and TRBJ1-6, with D maybe TRBD1 (5 bases). Germline values: CDR1 SGHRS, CDR2 YFSETQ. This CDR3 comprises 16 residues. The V end lost 3 bases, the J end lost 0 bases, and 10 bases lay between the germline ends.

This CDR3 reads CASSLSAGGAHQPQHF. The CDR3 DNA reads TGTGCCAGCAGCCTAAGCGCAGGGGGCGCGCATCAGCCCCAGCATTTT. The chain is built from TRBV3-1 (or the pseudogene TRBV3-2) and TRBJ1-5; TRBD1 matches 8 bases. CDR1 LGHDT and CDR2 YNNKEL come from the germline V gene (reference sequence). This CDR3 is 16 amino acids long. With V trimmed by 4 bases and J by 5 bases, 10 bases remained unmatched.

This clone was recorded a few times. The CDR3 region has the DNA TGTGCCGGCAGGGTTAGCAATCAGCCCCAGCATTTT. Its protein product is CAGRVSNQPQHF. The rearrangement links TRBV19 to TRBJ1-5; TRBD1 is a possible D gene (5 bases). Per germline, CDR1 LNHDA and CDR2 SQIVND (reference sequence). The CDR3 is 12 amino acids. V shed 11 bases and J shed 0 bases, with 8 bases lying between them.

The J gene is TRBJ1-2, the V gene TRBV10-3; TRBD1 matches 8 bases. Germline-derived CDR1 and CDR2 are ENHRY and SYGVKD. V gave up 5 bases and J gave up 6 bases; unmatched junction bases: 11. This CDR3 comprises 15 residues. CDR3 sequence (DNA): TGTGCCATCAGTCGTGACAGGGGCCCCCGTAATGGCTACACCTTC. It specifies CAISRDRGPRNGYTF.

This clone turned up a few times. The same CDR3 can be traced to other DNA sequences in this sample. The V gene is TRBV3-1 (or the pseudogene TRBV3-2), the J gene TRBJ1-2, with TRBD1 identical over 8 bases. Trimming cost V 8 bases and J 7 bases; bases outside gene matches: 9. The germline CDR1 and CDR2 sequences are LGHDT and YNNKEL (reference sequence). The CDR3 covers 13 residues. CDR3 coding DNA: TGTGCCAGCTCCCCTGGACAGGGTGCTGGCTACACCTTC. It yields the protein CASSPGQGAGYTF.

J is TRBJ1-2 and V is TRBV5-5; the match to TRBD1 covers 9 bases. The V gene's germline CDR1 is SGHKS and CDR2 YYEKEE (reference sequence). The CDR3 loop spans 14 amino acids. V shed 4 bases and J 4 bases; nucleotides not matched to a gene: 5. The CDR3 region is CASSPDRGGYGYTF. DNA for the CDR3: TGTGCCAGCAGCCCGGACAGGGGTGGCTATGGCTACACCTTC.

V is TRBV18 and J is TRBJ1-3; 8 bases fit TRBD1. The germline CDR1 and CDR2 sequences are KGHSH and LQKENI. The ends lost 4 bases at V and 2 bases at J; junction bases unmatched: 13. The CDR3 sequence is 18 residues long. The CDR3 sequence is CASSLTQLGTGAGNTIYF. The CDR3 bases are TGTGCCAGCTCACTAACACAACTGGGGACAGGTGCTGGAAACACCATATATTTT.

This sequence joins TRBV28 and TRBJ2-3; tentative D call: TRBD2 (6 bases). Germline assignment: CDR1 MDHEN and CDR2 SYDVKM. CDR3 length: 17 residues. Trimming pared 6 bases from V and 2 bases from J, leaving 21 bases between. CDR3 sequence reads: CASSRIPGTEPTDTQYF. In nucleotides, the CDR3 is TGTGCCAGCAGCCGTATCCCGGGGACTGAACCCACAGATACGCAGTATTTT.

The chain has TRBV5-1 and TRBJ1-1; D uncertain. Looked up from germline, CDR1 is SGHRS and CDR2 is YFSETQ. Trimming took 0 bases from V and 3 from J, leaving 6 bases between them. CDR3 size: 13 residues. The CDR3 protein is CASSLGAYTEAFF. The CDR3 region has the DNA TGCGCCAGCAGCTTGGGCGCTTACACTGAAGCTTTCTTT. Together with reference TRBV5-1 and TRBJ1-1, the CDR3 gives the full variable domain: KAGVTQTPRYLIKTRGQQVTLSCSPISGHRSVSWYQQTPGQGLQFLFEYFSETQRNKGNFPGRFSGRQFSNSRSEMNVSTLELGDSALYLCASSLGAYTEAFFGQGTRLTVV.

The genes are TRBV6-2 or TRBV6-3 and TRBJ1-6; 9 bases fit TRBD1. Trimming at V came to 4 bases and at J to 9 bases, leaving 16 bases not matched to a gene. Germline lookup yields CDR1 MNHEY and CDR2 SVGEGT. The CDR3 spans 18 residues. CDR3 in amino acids: CASSLTARPWDRVSPLHF. CDR3 bases: TGTGCCAGCAGTTTAACAGCACGGCCGTGGGACAGGGTTTCACCCCTCCACTTT.

The rearrangement joins TRBV12-3 or TRBV12-4 to TRBJ2-3, with D possibly being TRBD2 (6 bases). The germline V and J ends were trimmed by 4 bases and 4 bases, with 9 bases remaining between them. This CDR3 is 13 amino acids long. This CDR3 is CASSWDSADTQYF. The CDR3 DNA follows: TGTGCCAGCAGTTGGGACTCGGCAGATACGCAGTATTTT.

The chain has TRBV9 and TRBJ1-6, with a possible D match to TRBD1 (5 bases). Germline lookup yields CDR1 SGDLS and CDR2 YYNGEE. The CDR3 spans 14 residues. V was cut by 4 bases and J by 6 bases, with 11 bases left in between. The CDR3 reads CASSMTEFNSPLHF. CDR3 DNA: TGTGCCAGCAGCATGACAGAATTTAATTCACCCCTCCACTTT.

The chain uses TRBV12-3 or TRBV12-4 and TRBJ2-2; D gene uncertain. The CDR3 sequence is 12 residues long. Trimming took 3 bases from V and 7 from J, leaving 6 bases between them. The chain's CDR3 is CASSLQYGELFF. The CDR3 nucleotides read TGTGCCAGCAGTTTGCAGTACGGGGAGCTGTTTTTT.

The CDR3 DNA reads as TGTGCCAGCAGCCAATCGGGGGGATATGGGAACACTGAAGCTTTCTTT. Protein sequence: CASSQSGGYGNTEAFF. The chain joins TRBV3-1 (or the pseudogene TRBV3-2) to TRBJ1-1, with a possible D match to TRBD1 (5 bases). This CDR3 is 16 amino acids long. Trimming removed 2 bases at V and 1 base at J, with 14 bases between. Germline CDR1 reads LGHDT; CDR2 reads YNNKEL (reference sequence).

In DNA, the CDR3 is TGTGCCAGCAGCCAAGATCGCTTTGGCGGGTTCACGTACAATGAGCAGTTCTTC. The encoded protein is CASSQDRFGGFTYNEQFF. This chain uses TRBV3-1 (or the pseudogene TRBV3-2) with TRBJ2-1; D may be TRBD2 (5 bases). The CDR3 covers 18 residues. Trimming pared 0 bases from V and 4 bases from J, leaving 19 bases between. CDR1 and CDR2 (germline): LGHDT, YNNKEL (reference sequence).

V gene TRBV7-2 combines with J gene TRBJ1-6, with D unclear. The CDR3 is 15 amino acids. Per the germline V gene, CDR1 is SGHTA and CDR2 is FQGNSA. V was cut by 0 bases and J by 5 bases, with 8 bases left in between. CDR3 DNA sequence: TGTGCCAGCAGCTTAGCTGGGCAGAATAATTCACCCCTCCACTTT. Translation gives CASSLAGQNNSPLHF.

V and J are TRBV7-2 and TRBJ1-2, with D possibly TRBD1 on 5 matching bases. The CDR3 is 14 amino acids. V shed 1 base and J shed 8 bases, with 14 bases lying between them. Germline CDR1 SGHTA, CDR2 FQGNSA. CDR3 loop: CASSLEGQGRGYTF. DNA of the CDR3: TGTGCCAGCAGCTTAGAGGGGCAGGGTAGGGGCTACACCTTC.

The V gene is TRBV6-5, the J gene TRBJ2-1, with 8 positions matching TRBD1. Germline V lookup: CDR1 MNHEY, CDR2 SVGAGI. The CDR3 is 15 residues long. Trimming at V came to 6 bases and at J to 2 bases, leaving 6 bases not matched to a gene. CDR3 bases: TGTGCCAGCAGATTCGGACAGGGACCCTACAATGAGCAGTTCTTC. Amino acids: CASRFGQGPYNEQFF.

This chain connects TRBV6-5 to TRBJ1-1, with D possibly TRBD1 on 5 matching bases. Trimming took off 6 bases at V and 1 base at J, with 9 bases between the two ends. Germline CDR1 MNHEY, CDR2 SVGAGI. CDR3 size: 13 residues. CDR3 in DNA: TGTGCCAGCAGGCAGGGCGCGAACACTGAAGCTTTCTTT. Translating it yields CASRQGANTEAFF.